Below, 14 T cell receptor beta chains from the same sample are listed, as sequenced in a study of T-cell memory formation after mild COVID-19. Using its own MiXCR run on the 5' RACE reads, TCRdb lists one record per CDR3 protein. The sample consists of hundreds of thousands of distinct CDR3 sequences, around a quarter of them appearing once. The specimen sequenced was PBMCs or a T cell subset sorted from them (not recorded which). Receptors were obtained from an adult woman who had mild COVID-19 (a few samples of this study predate the infection). Cell type and time point are not known.

V usage is TRBV21-1 and J usage is TRBJ2-6; whether TRBD1, the table's D call, matches the DNA was not checked. TRBV21-1 is marked as a pseudogene. CDR3 length: 19 amino acids. CDR3 amino acids: CASSKVRGRHPSGANVLTF. For the CDR3, the DNA is TGTGCCAGCAGCAAAGTTCGGGGCAGACACCCCTCTGGGGCCAACGTCCTGACTTTC.

The CDR3 DNA reads TGTGCCAGCAGGCTAAGCGGGTGGGAGGGGGATGAGCAGTTCTTC. It codes for CASRLSGWEGDEQFF. This chain links TRBV6-5 with TRBJ2-1; tentative D call: TRBD2 (7 bases). Germline-derived CDR1 and CDR2 are MNHEY and SVGAGI. The germline V and J ends were trimmed by 6 bases and 8 bases, with 20 bases remaining between them. There are 15 residues in the CDR3.

This clonotype was detected ten times or more. The V call is TRBV11-2, the J call TRBJ2-3; 9 nucleotides agree with TRBD2. The CDR3 is 16 amino acids. After removal of 4 bases from V and 1 base from J, the junction contained 6 bases not matched to a gene. CDR1 and CDR2 (germline): SGHAT, FQNNGV. CDR3 DNA: TGTGCCAGCAGCTCCGGGACTAGCTTACGCACAGATACGCAGTATTTT. Encoded protein: CASSSGTSLRTDTQYF.

The genes are TRBV7-7 and TRBJ2-2; D unclear. The CDR3 loop spans 11 amino acids. CDR1 is SSHAT and CDR2 is FNYEAQ in the germline V gene (reference sequence). The CDR3 spells CVVQGNGELFF. In DNA form, the CDR3 reads TGTGTAGTCCAAGGGAACGGGGAGCTGTTTTTT.

This clonotype was seen only once. V and J are TRBV6-6 and TRBJ2-3; D is undetermined. The CDR3 is 13 residues long. V gave up 6 bases and J gave up 2 bases, with 9 bases separating them. The germline V gene encodes CDR1 MNHNY and CDR2 SVGAGI (reference sequence). CDR3 amino acids: CASRPDHTDTQYF. CDR3 coding DNA: TGTGCCAGCAGGCCCGACCACACAGATACGCAGTATTTT.

This clonotype was counted between two and nine times. The rearrangement uses TRBV9 and TRBJ2-1; the D gene is possibly TRBD1 (6 bases). Looked up from germline, CDR1 is SGDLS and CDR2 is YYNGEE. Trimming shortened V by 6 bases and J by 3 bases, and 16 bases separated the two germline ends. CDR3 length equals 15 residues. CDR3 sequence reads: CASTLTGVGYNEQFF. DNA of the CDR3: TGTGCCAGCACCCTGACAGGAGTCGGCTACAATGAGCAGTTCTTC.

In this sample, this clonotype turned up many times. Here the CDR3 reads CASSHGGETQYF. The CDR3 nucleotides are TGTGCCAGCAGCCACGGGGGGGAGACCCAGTACTTC. The chain links TRBV7-2 to TRBJ2-5; 7 bases fit TRBD2. The junction had 2 bases not matched to a gene; V was cut back by 5 bases and J by 5 bases. This CDR3 has 12 amino acids. In germline, CDR1 is SGHTA, CDR2 FQGNSA.

This chain links TRBV7-9 with TRBJ1-2; D is unresolved. The germline gives CDR1 SEHNR, CDR2 FQNEAQ (reference sequence). The CDR3 covers 15 residues. V lost 1 base and J 4 bases, leaving 13 bases between the germline ends. The CDR3 protein is CASSLGAGLAYGYTF. For the CDR3, the DNA is TGTGCCAGCAGCTTAGGCGCCGGGTTGGCCTATGGCTACACCTTC.

V gene TRBV7-2 combines with J gene TRBJ1-5; a possible D gene is TRBD1 (5 bases). CDR3 length: 14 amino acids. The germline V gene encodes CDR1 SGHTA and CDR2 FQGNSA. The V and J ends lost 5 bases and 6 bases respectively, with 14 bases between them. CDR3 sequence: CASSPTRGGQPQHF. CDR3 bases: TGTGCCAGCAGCCCCACGAGGGGCGGTCAGCCCCAGCATTTT.

A single count supports this clonotype. V gene TRBV7-2 combines with J gene TRBJ2-7; D is undetermined. V was cut by 5 bases and J by 4 bases, with 15 bases left in between. CDR3 length: 14 residues. Looked up from germline, CDR1 is SGHTA and CDR2 is FQGNSA. The CDR3 protein is CASSPQAFNYEQYF. For the CDR3, the DNA is TGTGCCAGCAGCCCGCAGGCGTTTAATTACGAGCAGTACTTC.

In this sample, this clonotype turned up a few times. The chain recombines TRBV10-3 with TRBJ2-1; TRBD2 matches 10 bases. From germline, CDR1 is ENHRY and CDR2 SYGVKD. The CDR3 runs to 15 residues. The V segment lost 4 bases and the J segment 3 bases; nucleotides outside the gene matches: 3. CDR3 amino acids: CAISGTSGFYNEQFF. The CDR3, as DNA: TGTGCCATCAGTGGGACTAGCGGTTTCTACAATGAGCAGTTCTTC.

The V call is TRBV12-3 or TRBV12-4, the J call TRBJ2-7, with TRBD2 matching 9 bases. Trimming removed 3 bases from V and 5 bases from J; junction bases left unmatched: 5. The CDR3 length is 14 residues. The CDR3 is CASSFAAGGDEQYF. CDR3 DNA sequence: TGTGCCAGCAGTTTTGCTGCGGGAGGGGACGAGCAGTACTTC.

The chain carries TRBV15 and TRBJ1-2, with D possibly TRBD1 on 5 matching bases. CDR1 is LNHNV and CDR2 is YYDKDF in the germline V gene (reference sequence). This CDR3 spans 14 amino acids. Trimming removed 4 bases at V and 8 bases at J, with 17 bases between. As DNA, the CDR3 is TGTGCCACCAGCATCCCGGGAAGGAGGGGAGGCTACACCTTC. It encodes CATSIPGRRGGYTF.

J is TRBJ2-2 and V is TRBV20-1; D not certain. This CDR3 comprises 12 residues. With 3 bases removed from V and 5 bases from J, the gap between germline ends came to 7 bases. Germline-derived CDR1 and CDR2 are DFQATT and SNEGSKA (reference sequence). As DNA, the CDR3 is TGCAGTGCTAGGGCCAGAACCGGGGAGCTGTTTTTT. This translates into CSARARTGELFF.